This T cell receptor (beta chain) was identified in a study of CD8+CD57+ T cells in acquired aplastic anemia. Study-wide context: On average, healthy donors gave around 9.9 million reads for CD4+ cells. Whole-study results and caveats: Statistical testing detected no significant gap in CD8+ Simpson's diversity between patients and controls. The same twenty-nine CD8+ CDR3 sequences occurred in patients and in controls.

V shed 2 bases and J shed 2 bases, with 7 bases lying between them. Germline V gene sequence: CDR1 WSHSY, CDR2 SAAADI. The CDR3 contains 13 residues. CDR3 and TCR beta VDJ profiling relied on genomic DNA as the template. Using its own MiXCR run on the reads, TCRdb lists one record per CDR3 protein. The sample has fewer than 70,000 distinct CDR3 sequences; roughly half are singletons. This clonotype appeared once. What it binds is unknown. This receptor was taken from a human donor in good health, serving as a control. This rearrangement joins TRBV10-2 to TRBJ2-7, with D hard to call. Sequenced: sorted CD4+, CD8+, or CD8+CD57+ T cells (not recorded which) from PBMCs. CDR3 in DNA: TGCGCCAGCAGTGAGCGGTCCACCTACGAGCAGTACTTC. Protein: CASSERSTYEQYF.